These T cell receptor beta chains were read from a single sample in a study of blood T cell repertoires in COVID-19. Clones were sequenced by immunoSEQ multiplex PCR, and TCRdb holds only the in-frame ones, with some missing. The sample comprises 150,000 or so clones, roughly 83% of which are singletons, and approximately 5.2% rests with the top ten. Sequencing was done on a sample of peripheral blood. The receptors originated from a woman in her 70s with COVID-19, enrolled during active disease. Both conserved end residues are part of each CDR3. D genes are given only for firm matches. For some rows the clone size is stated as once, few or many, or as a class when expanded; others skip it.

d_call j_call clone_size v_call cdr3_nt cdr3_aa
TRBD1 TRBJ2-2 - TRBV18 TGTGCCAGCTCACCCGGGACAGGGAACACCGGGGAGCTGTTTTTT CASSPGTGNTGELFF
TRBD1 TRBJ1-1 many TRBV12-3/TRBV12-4 TGTGCCAGCAACCACCGGGACAGCCATAAAGCTTTCTTT CASNHRDSHKAFF
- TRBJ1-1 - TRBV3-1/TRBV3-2 TGTGCCAGCAGCCAAGAGTCCCGCACTGAAGCTTTCTTT CASSQESRTEAFF
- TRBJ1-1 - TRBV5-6 TGTGCCAGCAGCTTGGAGGGGATTTGCACTGAAGCTTTCTTT CASSLEGICTEAFF
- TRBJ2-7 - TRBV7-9 TGTGCCAGCAGCTTTGGACAGACCTACGAGCAGTACTTC CASSFGQTYEQYF
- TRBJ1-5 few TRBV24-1 TGTGCCACCAGTGATGGAGGACAGATTAGCAATCAGCCCCAGCATTTT CATSDGGQISNQPQHF
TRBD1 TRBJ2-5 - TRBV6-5 TGTGCCAGCAGCGGGACAGGGCGTGCAAAGACCCAGTACTTC CASSGTGRAKTQYF
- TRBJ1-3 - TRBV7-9 TGTGCCAGCAGCCTGACAGCTTCCTCTGGAAACACCATATATTTT CASSLTASSGNTIYF
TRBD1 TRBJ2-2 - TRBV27 TGTGCCAGCACCTCAGCAGGGGGCAACACCGGGGAGCTGTTTTTT CASTSAGGNTGELFF
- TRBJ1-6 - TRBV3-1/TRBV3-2 TGTGCCAGCAGCCATACCCCCGGGAGGAATAATTCACCCCTCCACTTT CASSHTPGRNNSPLHF
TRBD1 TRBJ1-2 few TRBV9 TGTGCCAGCAGCGTAGCAGGGGGGAGAGGAAACTATGGCTACACCTTC CASSVAGGRGNYGYTF
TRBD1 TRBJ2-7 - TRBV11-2 TGTGCCAGCAGCCAGGGGGTGAGCTCCTACGAGCAGTACTTC CASSQGVSSYEQYF
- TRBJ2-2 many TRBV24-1 TGTGCCACCAGTGATTGGGCAGTAAACACCGGGGAGCTGTTTTTT CATSDWAVNTGELFF
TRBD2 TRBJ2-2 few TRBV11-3 TGTGCCAGCAGCTTACCGGGGGGTGGCACCGGGGAGCTGTTTTTT CASSLPGGGTGELFF
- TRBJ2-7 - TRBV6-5 TGTGCCAGCAAAGGGAGCTCCTACGAGCAGTACTTC CASKGSSYEQYF
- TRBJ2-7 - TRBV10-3 TGTGCCATCAGCCCCTCGGGGGAGCAGTACTTC CAISPSGEQYF
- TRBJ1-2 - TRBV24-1 TGTGCCACCAGTGATAAGGGAGCTAACTATGGCTACACCTTC CATSDKGANYGYTF
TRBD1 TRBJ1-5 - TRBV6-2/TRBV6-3 TGTGCCAGCAGCCGGGACAGGGGCGACAATCAGCCCCAGCATTTT CASSRDRGDNQPQHF
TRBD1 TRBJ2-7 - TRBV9 TGTGCCAGCAGCGTAGGAGGGACAGGGGATTACGAGCAGTACTTC CASSVGGTGDYEQYF
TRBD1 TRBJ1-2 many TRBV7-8 TGTGCCAGCAGCCTACTAAAGCCGGGACAGGGGACCCAACATGGCTACACCTTC CASSLLKPGQGTQHGYTF
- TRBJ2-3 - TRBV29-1 TGCAGCGTTGATGGGGGGTTGAGGGGAGAACTCACAGATACGCAGTATTTT CSVDGGLRGELTDTQYF
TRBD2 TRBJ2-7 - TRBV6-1 TGTGCCAGCAGTGATTCGGGGGGGCACGAGCAGTACTTC CASSDSGGHEQYF
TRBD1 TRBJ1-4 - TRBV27 TGTGCCAGCAGGCCCGGGGACAGGGTCAATGAAAAACTGTTTTTT CASRPGDRVNEKLFF
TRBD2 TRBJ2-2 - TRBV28 TGTGCCAGCAGTACTAGCGGGGGGGTTTGGTACACCGGGGAGCTGTTTTTT CASSTSGGVWYTGELFF
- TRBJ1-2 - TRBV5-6 TGTGCCAGCAGCTTGGACAGGGAATGGCGGTACACCTTC CASSLDREWRYTF
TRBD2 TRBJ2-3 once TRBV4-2 TGTGCCAGCAGCCAAGACGCCCCGCGGTCGCTAGCGGGGGGGCTGGATACGCAGTATTTT CASSQDAPRSLAGGLDTQYF
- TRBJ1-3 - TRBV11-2 TGTGCCAGCAGCCCCGGGCTTAGGGGGGGTAGAAACACCATATATTTT CASSPGLRGGRNTIYF
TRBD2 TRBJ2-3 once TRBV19 TGTGCCAGTAGCCTTAGCGGGACCACAGATACGCAGTATTTT CASSLSGTTDTQYF
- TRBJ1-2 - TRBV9 TGTGCCAGCAGCGTAGGGCAGCGAAACTATGGCTACACCTTC CASSVGQRNYGYTF
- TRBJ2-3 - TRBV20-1 TGCAGTGCTAGAGATCTCGGTACGCAGTATTTT CSARDLGTQYF
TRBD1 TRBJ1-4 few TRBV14 TGTGCCAGCAGCCAGACAGGGGCCCGGTTAGAAAAACTGTTTTTT CASSQTGARLEKLFF
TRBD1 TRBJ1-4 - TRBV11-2 TGTGCCAGCAGCTCCATCAGGGGGCAGGAAAAACTGTTTTTT CASSSIRGQEKLFF